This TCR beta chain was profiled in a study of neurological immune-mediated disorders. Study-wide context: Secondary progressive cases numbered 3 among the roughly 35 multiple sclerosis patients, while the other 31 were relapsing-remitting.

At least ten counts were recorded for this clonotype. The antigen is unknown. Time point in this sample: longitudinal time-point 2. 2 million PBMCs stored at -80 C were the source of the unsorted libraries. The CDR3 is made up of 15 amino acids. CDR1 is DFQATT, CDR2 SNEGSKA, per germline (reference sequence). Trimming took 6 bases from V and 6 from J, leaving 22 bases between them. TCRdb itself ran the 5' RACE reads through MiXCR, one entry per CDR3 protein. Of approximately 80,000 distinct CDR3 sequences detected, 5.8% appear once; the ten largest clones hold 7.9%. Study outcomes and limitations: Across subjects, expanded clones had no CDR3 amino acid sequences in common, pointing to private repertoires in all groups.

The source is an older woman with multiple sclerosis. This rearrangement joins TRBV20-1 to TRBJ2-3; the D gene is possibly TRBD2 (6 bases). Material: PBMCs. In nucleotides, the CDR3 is TGCAGTGCGACATACGGGACTCTTCCGAAGGATACGCAGTATTTT. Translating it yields CSATYGTLPKDTQYF.